This T cell receptor (beta chain) came from a study of CD8+ T cells in alopecia areata. Treatment denoted: oral pan-JAK inhibitor, 5-10 mg twice daily. Separation by sorting yielded CD4+ and CD8+ T cells from PBMCs. The CDR3 is made up of 15 amino acids. Germline lookup yields CDR1 MNHEY and CDR2 SMNVEV (reference sequence). With 3 bases clipped from V and 4 bases from J, the junction kept 7 bases outside the gene matches. After isolation, RNA underwent reverse transcription to generate cDNA as the sequencing template. Using immunoSEQ multiplex PCR, the repertoire was profiled, and TCRdb retains in-frame clones only, with some absent. The table lists 150,000 or so clones, around half of them singletons.

The TCR originated in a human donor with alopecia areata. The sample in question was CD8+ T cells sorted from blood, obtained at week 4, from a patient treated with tofacitinib. This chain uses TRBV27 with TRBJ2-5, with 8 bases aligning to TRBD1. The CDR3 sequence is CASSFSQGARETQYF. DNA of the CDR3: TGTGCCAGCAGTTTCTCTCAGGGGGCGCGAGAGACCCAGTACTTC.